This TCR beta chain is from a study of T cells after yellow fever vaccination. Study-level information: Those fractions that held only low numbers of cells were prepared using the SMART-Seq v4 Ultra Low Input RNA kit. Study-level points and caveats: In FACS-sorted repertoires, abundant clonotypes from the bulk population could appear as contaminants.

This clonotype has just a few counts. Antigen: not known. With 5 bases removed from V and 8 bases from J, the gap between germline ends came to 19 bases. The germline V gene has CDR1 DFQATT and CDR2 SNEGSKA (reference sequence). This CDR3 has 14 residues. TCRdb re-called the 5' RACE reads through MiXCR, storing one row per CDR3 protein. Counted here are nearly 350,000 distinct CDR3 sequences, roughly 8.6% occurring once; the ten biggest clones make up approximately 15%. This receptor was taken from a man younger than 30 who received the YFV17D yellow fever vaccine. V is TRBV20-1 and J is TRBJ2-1; D remains ambiguous. Sample: PBMCs, taken roughly 46 days after the first yellow fever vaccination. The CDR3 DNA follows: TGCAGTGCTGGGTGGTCGGCGGATTCGGATGAGCAGTTCTTC. Protein: CSAGWSADSDEQFF.